One and the same sample provided the 27 T cell receptor beta chains below, sequenced in a study of cytomegalovirus exposure and HLA in healthy donors (dated by TCRdb to 2017 to 2019). The library relied on the immunoSEQ multiplex PCR assay. For the multiplex PCR, a mixture combining 60 forward primers for TCR Vbeta segments and 13 reverse primers for TCR Jbeta segments was used. Imported from immuneACCESS, the table was reduced by TCRdb to in-frame sequences with V and J called. These copies leave out some clones; in studies compared against another copy, an unresolved V gene accounts for under half, and the cause of the remainder is not known. Counted in this sample were 200,000 to 250,000 clones; about 70% of them appeared once. Approximately 1.7% of the sample goes to the ten largest clones. Sequenced material: PBMCs. All receptors derive from a woman aged 25 to 45 in good health and CMV-seronegative.

The rearrangement uses TRBV29-1 and TRBJ1-2, with 9 bases matching TRBD1. Trimming cost V 4 bases and J 3 bases; bases outside gene matches: 6. The CDR3 spans 14 residues. Germline assignment: CDR1 SQVTM and CDR2 ANQGSEA. This chain's CDR3 is CSVVGTGSDYGYTF. The CDR3 DNA sequence: TGCAGCGTTGTCGGGACAGGGTCGGACTATGGCTACACCTTC.

V is TRBV6-1 and J is TRBJ2-7; TRBD1 might be the D (5 bases). From germline, CDR1 is MNHNS and CDR2 SASEGT. V lost 6 bases and J lost 3, with 12 bases in between. This CDR3 is 13 amino acids long. This chain's CDR3 is CASSGDRVYEQYF. The CDR3 DNA sequence: TGTGCCAGCAGCGGTGACAGAGTCTACGAGCAGTACTTC.

The CDR3 sequence: CASSLGGLAGGRRDEQYF. CDR3 nucleotide sequence: TGTGCCAGCAGCTTGGGAGGTCTAGCGGGAGGGCGGCGAGACGAGCAGTACTTC. The chain recombines TRBV5-4 with TRBJ2-7; 12 nucleotides agree with TRBD2. V was clipped by 0 bases and J by 5 bases; unmatched bases: 12. Germline CDR1 and CDR2: SGHNT and YYREEE (reference sequence). The CDR3 is 18 residues long.

The chain recombines TRBV2 with TRBJ2-3; TRBD2 aligns across 9 bases. J lost 5 bases, V lost 4 bases, and 7 bases had no gene match. The germline CDR1 and CDR2 sequences are SNHLY and FYNNEI. The CDR3 covers 15 residues. This CDR3 is CASSVGGGAVDTQYF. DNA of the CDR3: TGTGCCAGCAGTGTTGGCGGGGGGGCTGTAGATACGCAGTATTTT.

The rearrangement links TRBV27 to TRBJ2-1, with 7 bases lining up with TRBD2. The CDR3 contains 14 residues. The V and J ends lost 3 bases and 7 bases, in that order; junction bases with no gene match: 6. The V gene's germline CDR1 is MNHEY and CDR2 SMNVEV (reference sequence). Written as DNA, the CDR3 is TGTGCCAGCAGTTTTGGGCTAGCGGTGAATGAGCAGTTCTTC. It specifies CASSFGLAVNEQFF.

This clone was seen more than once but under ten times. The chain joins TRBV5-1 to TRBJ2-1; 12 bases agree with TRBD2. After removal of 0 bases from V and 15 bases from J, the junction contained 7 bases not matched to a gene. Germline V lookup: CDR1 SGHRS, CDR2 YFSETQ. The CDR3 sequence is 14 residues long. The CDR3, as DNA: TGCGCCAGCAGCTTGGAACTAGCGGGGGGCGCACCGTTCTTC. Translated, it gives CASSLELAGGAPFF. Together with reference TRBV5-1 and TRBJ2-1, the CDR3 gives the full variable domain: KAGVTQTPRYLIKTRGQQVTLSCSPISGHRSVSWYQQTPGQGLQFLFEYFSETQRNKGNFPGRFSGRQFSNSRSEMNVSTLELGDSALYLCASSLELAGGAPFFGPGTRLTVL.

The chain has TRBV18 and TRBJ1-2, with 8 bases lining up with TRBD1. Unmatched junction bases numbered 6, after V lost 3 bases and J lost 6 bases. Germline V CDR1 and CDR2: KGHSH, LQKENI. The CDR3 sequence is 14 residues long. The CDR3 bases are TGTGCCAGCTCACCCTTGGACAGGGCTGATGGCTACACCTTC. Encoded protein: CASSPLDRADGYTF.

The rearrangement joins TRBV7-9 to TRBJ2-3; 7 bases fit TRBD1. Germline trimming cut 5 bases from V and 1 base from J; bases unmatched to any gene: 12. This CDR3 is built from 17 residues. Germline V CDR1 and CDR2: SEHNR, FQNEAQ (reference sequence). The CDR3 DNA reads TGTGCCAGCAGCCAATACAAAAGACAGGGTGGCACAGATACGCAGTATTTT. Amino acid sequence: CASSQYKRQGGTDTQYF.

The gene calls are TRBV7-3 and TRBJ2-5; D is perhaps TRBD1 (5 bases). CDR3 length: 14 amino acids. Germline values: CDR1 SGHTA, CDR2 FQGTGA. Between the trimmed V and J ends, which lost 5 bases and 3 bases, there was a span of 13 bases. The CDR3: CASSPDTVEETQYF. The CDR3 DNA is TGTGCCAGCAGCCCGGACACAGTCGAAGAGACCCAGTACTTC.

This chain connects TRBV5-1 to TRBJ1-2; TRBD1 matches at 8 bases. Germline V lookup: CDR1 SGHRS, CDR2 YFSETQ. After removal of 1 base from V and 4 bases from J, the junction contained 6 bases not matched to a gene. The CDR3 length is 15 residues. DNA for the CDR3: TGCGCCAGCAGCTTGTGGACAGGGACGGCCTATGGCTACACCTTC. Residues: CASSLWTGTAYGYTF.

The chain recombines TRBV7-2 with TRBJ1-1; no clear D gene. V lost 3 bases to trimming and J lost 4 bases, with 9 bases between them. The length of the CDR3 is 13 residues. Germline CDR1 is SGHTA and CDR2 is FQGNSA. This CDR3 is CASSLGEGTEAFF. CDR3 DNA: TGTGCCAGCAGCTTGGGCGAGGGCACTGAAGCTTTCTTT.

This chain connects TRBV29-1 to TRBJ1-2; D unresolved. CDR1 and CDR2 (germline): SQVTM, ANQGSEA. Trimming removed 5 bases at V and 5 bases at J, with 12 bases between. CDR3 length equals 12 residues. CDR3 DNA sequence: TGCAGCGTTACCGGGGAGGCATATGGCTACACCTTC. As protein: CSVTGEAYGYTF.

Of note for this clone: The sample holds other DNA sequences that translate to the same CDR3. The J gene is TRBJ2-5, the V gene TRBV5-4; 8 bases match TRBD1. Germline CDR1 reads SGHNT; CDR2 reads YYREEE (reference sequence). Trimming cost V 4 bases and J 4 bases; bases outside gene matches: 15. The CDR3 contains 17 residues. The chain's CDR3 is CASSTTQGGTGVETQYF. CDR3 coding DNA: TGTGCCAGCAGCACGACACAGGGGGGAACAGGGGTAGAGACCCAGTACTTC.

J is TRBJ1-1 and V is TRBV18; a weak D match, TRBD1 (6 bases). Trimming took off 2 bases at V and 5 bases at J, with 18 bases between the two ends. Per germline, CDR1 KGHSH and CDR2 LQKENI. The CDR3 contains 16 residues. The CDR3 loop reads CASSPFGQQGGTEAFF. The CDR3, as DNA: TGTGCCAGCTCACCATTCGGACAGCAGGGAGGGACTGAAGCTTTCTTT.

The chain recombines TRBV5-4 with TRBJ2-5; D is perhaps TRBD2 (6 bases). CDR3 size: 15 residues. V lost 3 bases and J 0 bases, leaving 12 bases between the germline ends. Germline CDR1 SGHNT, CDR2 YYREEE (reference sequence). As DNA, the CDR3 is TGTGCCAGCAGCTCCGCGGGACGCAACCAAGAGACCCAGTACTTC. Translating gives CASSSAGRNQETQYF.

V and J are TRBV5-6 and TRBJ1-1; TRBD1 is a possible D gene (5 bases). Trimming cost V 3 bases and J 4 bases, with 7 bases left between them. Germline V gene sequence: CDR1 SGHDT, CDR2 YYEEEE. This CDR3 has 12 amino acids. The CDR3 protein is CASSSGITEAFF. CDR3 in DNA: TGTGCCAGCAGCTCAGGGATCACTGAAGCTTTCTTT.

Turning to this clone: The sample has other DNA sequences that encode this CDR3 too. This rearrangement joins TRBV10-3 to TRBJ2-5; a possible D gene is TRBD2 (5 bases). Trimming pared 0 bases from V and 2 bases from J, leaving 7 bases between. Germline CDR1 reads ENHRY; CDR2 reads SYGVKD. This CDR3 has 14 residues. CDR3 loop: CAISESRGQETQYF. CDR3 DNA: TGTGCCATCAGTGAGTCTCGGGGTCAAGAGACCCAGTACTTC.

This clone has a handful of counts. The chain carries TRBV11-1 and TRBJ2-7, with a possible D match to TRBD2 (5 bases). This CDR3 is built from 15 residues. Trimming removed 3 bases at V and 0 bases at J, with 12 bases between. The germline CDR1 and CDR2 sequences are SGHAT and FQDESV (reference sequence). The CDR3 nucleotides read TGTGCCAGCAGCTTCGGCCCGGGGTCCTCCTACGAGCAGTACTTC. Translated, it gives CASSFGPGSSYEQYF. The variable domain in full, with the rest retrieved from reference TRBV11-1 and TRBJ2-7, is EAEVAQSPRYKITEKSQAVAFWCDPISGHATLYWYRQILGQGPELLVQFQDESVVDDSQLPKDRFSAERLKGVDSTLKIQPAELGDSAMYLCASSFGPGSSYEQYFGPGTRLTVT.

The chain is built from TRBV11-2 and TRBJ2-2, with 9 bases fitting TRBD1. CDR3 length: 17 amino acids. Germline values: CDR1 SGHAT, CDR2 FQNNGV. V gave up 0 bases and J gave up 5 bases; unmatched junction bases: 7. The CDR3 sequence is CASSLEATGGRTGELFF. CDR3 DNA sequence: TGTGCCAGCAGCTTAGAGGCCACAGGGGGCAGGACCGGGGAGCTGTTTTTT.

The genes are TRBV27 and TRBJ2-1, with 9 nucleotides matching TRBD2. Germline CDR1 reads MNHEY; CDR2 reads SMNVEV (reference sequence). Trimming at V came to 4 bases and at J to 5 bases, leaving 3 bases not matched to a gene. CDR3 length equals 14 residues. CDR3 sequence: CASSWLAGNNEQFF. The CDR3 coding sequence is TGTGCCAGCAGTTGGCTAGCGGGGAACAATGAGCAGTTCTTC.

The V gene is TRBV6-1, the J gene TRBJ1-1; D is uncertain. Germline-derived CDR1 and CDR2 are MNHNS and SASEGT. Trimming removed 1 base from V and 0 bases from J, with 6 bases in between. The CDR3 is made up of 14 amino acids. The CDR3 DNA is TGTGCCAGCAGTGAAGAGGCGGTGAACACTGAAGCTTTCTTT. As protein: CASSEEAVNTEAFF.

This clone was counted between two and nine times. V gene TRBV5-1 combines with J gene TRBJ2-3; 7 bases are a match to TRBD1. V gave up 4 bases and J gave up 6 bases; unmatched junction bases: 11. Germline V gene data show CDR1 as SGHRS and CDR2 as YFSETQ. This CDR3 contains 15 residues. In nucleotides, the CDR3 is TGCGCCAGCAGCGACTTTCCGGGACAGAGGGATACGCAGTATTTT. This codes for CASSDFPGQRDTQYF.

The chain links TRBV5-8 to TRBJ1-5; D not certain. The CDR3 sequence is 12 residues long. Germline V gene sequence: CDR1 SGHTS, CDR2 YDEGEE. Trimming took off 0 bases at V and 4 bases at J, with 2 bases between the two ends. CDR3 coding DNA: TGTGCCAGCAGCTTGGTAAATCAGCCCCAGCATTTT. Translation: CASSLVNQPQHF.

This chain uses TRBV5-1 with TRBJ2-1; the match to TRBD1 covers 7 bases. The CDR3 contains 12 residues. Germline CDR1 SGHRS, CDR2 YFSETQ. V trimming: 4 bases; J trimming: 8 bases; junction bases outside the gene matches: 3. The CDR3 DNA reads TGCGCCAGCAGCCCACAGGGGCATGAGCAGTTCTTC. Residues: CASSPQGHEQFF.

The genes are TRBV21-1 and TRBJ1-5. TRBV21-1 constitutes a pseudogene. CDR3 length equals 18 residues. The CDR3 protein is CASSKSRSAADSNQPQHF. CDR3 DNA: TGTGCCAGCAGCAAATCGCGGTCCGCAGCGGATAGCAATCAGCCCCAGCATTTT.

The chain combines TRBV4-1 with TRBJ2-1, with TRBD2 matching over 8 bases. The CDR3 runs 15 residues. Germline V gene lookup returns CDR1 MGHRA and CDR2 YSYEKL. The trim removed 6 bases at V and 10 bases at J, leaving 14 bases unmatched. The CDR3 nucleotides read TGCGCCAGCAGTACTAGACTAGCGCCGGCGGGGGAGCAGTTCTTC. Protein: CASSTRLAPAGEQFF.

The V gene is TRBV9, the J gene TRBJ2-5, with TRBD2 matching 7 bases. The trim removed 4 bases at V and 4 bases at J, leaving 16 bases unmatched. The CDR3 has 17 amino acids. CDR1 SGDLS and CDR2 YYNGEE come from the germline V gene. The DNA for the CDR3 is TGTGCCAGCAGCCCACATCCCGGGACTATTATCCGAGAGACCCAGTACTTC. Translation: CASSPHPGTIIRETQYF.